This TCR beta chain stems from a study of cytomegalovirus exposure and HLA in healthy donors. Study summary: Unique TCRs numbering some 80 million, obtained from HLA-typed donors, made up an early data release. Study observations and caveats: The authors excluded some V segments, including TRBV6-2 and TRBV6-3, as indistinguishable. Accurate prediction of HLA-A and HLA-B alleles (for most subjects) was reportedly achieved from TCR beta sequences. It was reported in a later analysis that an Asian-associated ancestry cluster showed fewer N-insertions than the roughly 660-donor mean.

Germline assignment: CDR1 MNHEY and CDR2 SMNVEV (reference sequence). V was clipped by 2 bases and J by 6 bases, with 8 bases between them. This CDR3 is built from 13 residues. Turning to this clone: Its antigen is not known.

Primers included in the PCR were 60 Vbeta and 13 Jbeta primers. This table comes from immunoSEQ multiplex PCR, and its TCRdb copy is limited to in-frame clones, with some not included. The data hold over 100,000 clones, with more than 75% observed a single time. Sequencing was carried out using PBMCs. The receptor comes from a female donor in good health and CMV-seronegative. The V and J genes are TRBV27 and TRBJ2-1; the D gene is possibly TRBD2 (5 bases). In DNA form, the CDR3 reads TGTGCCAGCAGTTTACCGCGGGCCAATGAGCAGTTCTTC. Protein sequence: CASSLPRANEQFF.